The 24 T cell receptor beta chains listed next were all sequenced from one sample in a study of T cells in Graves' hyperthyroidism and ophthalmopathy. Authors of the study amplified TCR beta CDR3 regions from RNA transcripts. An initial round of RT-PCR targeting the TCR CDR3 relied on the HTBI primer set. TCRdb passed the multiplex PCR reads through MiXCR, listing each CDR3 protein once. The sample lists 350,000 or so distinct CDR3 sequences; 15% to 20% were seen once. Sequences were obtained from blood. Receptors originate from a woman between 40 and 55 years old with Graves' ophthalmopathy.

This clonotype was recorded many times. The chain links TRBV4-3 to TRBJ2-7; a weak D match, TRBD2 (6 bases). Trimming took off 0 bases at V and 3 bases at J, with 12 bases between the two ends. Germline lookup yields CDR1 LGHNA and CDR2 YSLEER. The CDR3 is 15 amino acids. The CDR3 loop reads CASSQDGGRNYEQYF. In DNA form, the CDR3 reads TGCGCCAGCAGCCAAGATGGTGGGAGGAACTACGAGCAGTACTTC.

This clonotype was detected ten times or more. The chain combines TRBV28 with TRBJ2-7; 9 nucleotides agree with TRBD1. The CDR3 extends over 16 amino acids. Germline V gene data show CDR1 as MDHEN and CDR2 as SYDVKM. V dropped 3 bases and J dropped 6; count of bases not matched to a gene: 12. The CDR3 protein is CASSFPLVGQGFEQYF. CDR3 sequence (DNA): TGTGCCAGCAGTTTCCCTCTAGTGGGACAGGGTTTCGAGCAGTACTTC.

A word on this clonotype: A single base separates this from a much larger clone, so it may be a read error. This chain uses TRBV7-8 with TRBJ2-7; D unresolved. The CDR3 covers 17 residues. Deletions cut 1 base from V and 7 bases from J, with 23 bases between. From germline, CDR1 is SGHVS and CDR2 FQNEAQ. In nucleotides, the CDR3 is TGTGCCAGCAGCTTAGAGCTGGTCATCCACGGATCGCTAGAGCAGTACTTC. This gives the protein CASSLELVIHGSLEQYF.

This clonotype occurred a few times. The rearrangement links TRBV6-2 or TRBV6-3 to TRBJ2-2, with 11 nucleotides matching TRBD2. Germline V CDR1 and CDR2: MNHEY, SVGEGT. V was pared by 3 bases and J by 7 bases, with 4 bases of the junction left unmatched. CDR3 length: 15 residues. CDR3 DNA: TGTGCCAGCAGTTATAGCGGGAGGGCCTTCGGGGAGCTGTTTTTT. Translated, it gives CASSYSGRAFGELFF.

This clonotype has ten or more counts. The J gene is TRBJ2-5, the V gene TRBV30; D not resolved. From germline, CDR1 is GTSNPN and CDR2 SVGIG (reference sequence). CDR3 size: 13 residues. The V end lost 3 bases, the J end lost 5 bases, and 13 bases lay between the germline ends. CDR3 region: CAWSPPRAETQYF. In nucleotides, the CDR3 is TGTGCCTGGAGCCCCCCTAGAGCGGAGACCCAGTACTTC.

This clonotype was found many times. V is TRBV28 and J is TRBJ2-5; 10 nucleotides agree with TRBD2. V lost 4 bases, J lost 0 bases, and 8 bases stayed unmatched. This CDR3 is built from 17 residues. Germline CDR1 reads MDHEN; CDR2 reads SYDVKM. The CDR3 reads CASSSRLAGLYQETQYF. Here the CDR3 DNA reads TGTGCCAGCAGTTCAAGACTAGCGGGCTTGTACCAAGAGACCCAGTACTTC.

The chain links TRBV30 to TRBJ2-7, with 8 positions matching TRBD1. V lost 8 bases to trimming and J lost 4 bases; unmatched junction nucleotides: 7. The CDR3 has 12 residues. Germline V gene sequence: CDR1 GTSNPN, CDR2 SVGIG (reference sequence). The CDR3 loop reads CALRDRWYEQYF. CDR3 coding DNA: TGTGCCCTACGGGACAGGTGGTACGAGCAGTACTTC.

This chain uses TRBV20-1 with TRBJ2-7, with 16 bases that match TRBD2. CDR3 length: 16 amino acids. The V segment lost 5 bases and the J segment 7 bases; nucleotides outside the gene matches: 11. Germline lookup yields CDR1 DFQATT and CDR2 SNEGSKA (reference sequence). The CDR3 DNA reads TGCAGTGCTGGGGGACTAGCGGGAGGGCCTCGAAGTGAGCAGTACTTC. Amino acid sequence: CSAGGLAGGPRSEQYF.

This clonotype has ten or more counts. This chain links TRBV19 with TRBJ1-2; the D gene is possibly TRBD1 (5 bases). The CDR3 sequence is 14 residues long. The germline V gene has CDR1 LNHDA and CDR2 SQIVND (reference sequence). Trimming left V 5 bases short and J 1 base short, with 11 bases between. The CDR3 reads CASSVPTVNYGYTF. CDR3 DNA sequence: TGTGCCAGTAGTGTCCCGACAGTTAACTATGGCTACACCTTC.

This clonotype was found many times. The chain carries TRBV27 and TRBJ1-1; TRBD1 matches at 9 bases. V shed 2 bases, J shed 5 bases, and the junction held 6 bases outside the gene matches. CDR3 length: 15 amino acids. Germline CDR1 MNHEY, CDR2 SMNVEV (reference sequence). CDR3 sequence (DNA): TGTGCCAGCAGTTTACAACAGGGGGCTGGGACTGAAGCTTTCTTT. This gives the protein CASSLQQGAGTEAFF.

This clonotype was recorded at least ten times. This chain links TRBV6-1 with TRBJ1-5; D is perhaps TRBD1 (6 bases). CDR1 and CDR2 from the germline V gene are MNHNS and SASEGT. The CDR3 extends over 14 amino acids. V lost 6 bases and J lost 3, with 12 bases in between. The CDR3 DNA reads TGTGCCAGCAGCCTCGGACAGTTCAATCAGCCCCAGCATTTT. It yields the protein CASSLGQFNQPQHF.

This rearrangement joins TRBV4-1 to TRBJ2-7; tentatively, D is TRBD2 (6 bases). Germline-derived CDR1 and CDR2 are MGHRA and YSYEKL. The CDR3 spans 15 residues. V dropped 4 bases and J dropped 3 bases, with 16 bases sitting between them. CDR3 in amino acids: CASSPQWGDGYEQYF. The CDR3 DNA reads TGCGCCAGCAGCCCCCAATGGGGGGATGGCTACGAGCAGTACTTC.

This clonotype was detected many times. The germline gene is not matched at one end of the junction; a read error may be the cause. CDR3 sequence reads: CSARGTSGSLGGANVLTF. DNA of the CDR3: TGCAGTGCCAGAGGGACTAGCGGGAGTCTGGGTGGGGCCAACGTCCTGACTTTC. The chain couples TRBV20-1 to TRBJ2-6; TRBD2 agrees at 14 bases. Germline CDR1 DFQATT, CDR2 SNEGSKA (reference sequence). The CDR3 spans 18 residues.

This clonotype was counted at least ten times. The conserved closing phenylalanine or tryptophan is absent in this CDR3, likely reflecting a read error. It is unclear where the CDR3 begins or ends on the DNA, so no DNA is shown, and the CDR3 is as TCRdb lists it. V usage is TRBV6-7 and J usage is TRBJ1-3; the table assigns TRBD1, which was not confirmed against the DNA. TRBV6-7 is labeled an ORF, and its function is uncertain. The CDR3 adds up to 9 amino acids, both ends counted. The CDR3 loop reads CASSYQPGL.

This clonotype has at least ten counts. This chain uses TRBV10-3 with TRBJ2-7; D might be TRBD2 (5 bases). Trimming took 2 bases from V and 0 from J, leaving 14 bases between them. The V gene's germline CDR1 is ENHRY and CDR2 SYGVKD. This CDR3 region has 16 residues. DNA for the CDR3: TGTGCCATCAGTGAGACGGCACCGGGATACTCCTACGAGCAGTACTTC. This encodes CAISETAPGYSYEQYF.

This clonotype was observed many times. This chain uses TRBV28 with TRBJ2-7; 9 nucleotides agree with TRBD1. V shed 11 bases and J 9 bases; nucleotides not matched to a gene: 14. This CDR3 has 13 amino acids. Germline V lookup: CDR1 MDHEN, CDR2 SYDVKM. This CDR3 reads CACRDRADPRQYF. The CDR3 nucleotides are TGTGCCTGCCGGGACAGGGCCGACCCGCGGCAGTACTTC.

Here the CDR3 DNA reads TGTGCCAGCAGCCAACATTTTGGGGAGCAGTACTTC. This translates into CASSQHFGEQYF. The rearrangement uses TRBV2 and TRBJ2-7; D gene uncertain. CDR3 length: 12 residues. Trimming stripped 6 bases from V and 7 bases from J, with 13 bases between. Germline V lookup: CDR1 SNHLY, CDR2 FYNNEI.

This clonotype was counted ten times or more. The chain has TRBV27 and TRBJ2-5; 7 bases are shared with TRBD2. Germline V lookup: CDR1 MNHEY, CDR2 SMNVEV (reference sequence). This CDR3 region has 16 residues. V lost 4 bases to trimming and J lost 5 bases; unmatched junction nucleotides: 13. The CDR3 region has the DNA TGTGCCAGCAGTTGGGGGGGAGGGAGGGGCGCGGAGACCCAGTACTTC. This sequence encodes CASSWGGGRGAETQYF.

The chain carries TRBV11-2 and TRBJ2-5, with no clear D. This CDR3 is 13 amino acids long. Per the germline V gene, CDR1 is SGHAT and CDR2 is FQNNGV. Trimming took off 5 bases at V and 3 bases at J, with 10 bases between the two ends. The CDR3 sequence is CASSRALEETQYF. The CDR3 region has the DNA TGTGCCAGCAGCCGGGCGCTAGAAGAGACCCAGTACTTC.

This clonotype was seen repeatedly, ten times or more. The rearrangement uses TRBV6-2 or TRBV6-3 and TRBJ1-5; D is unclear. The CDR3 has 17 amino acids. Trimming took off 9 bases at V and 1 base at J, with 22 bases between the two ends. Germline CDR1 and CDR2: MNHEY and SVGEGT. The CDR3 sequence: CASHPAYPVGSNQPQHF. The CDR3 bases are TGTGCCAGTCACCCCGCATACCCTGTAGGGAGCAATCAGCCCCAGCATTTT.

This clonotype showed up many times. V is TRBV11-1 and J is TRBJ2-6, with D unclear. CDR3 length: 15 residues. In germline, CDR1 is SGHAT, CDR2 FQDESV (reference sequence). V dropped 2 bases and J dropped 0 bases, with 5 bases sitting between them. The CDR3 reads CASSLSDSGANVLTF. CDR3 nucleotide sequence: TGTGCCAGCAGCTTAAGTGACTCTGGGGCCAACGTCCTGACTTTC.

This clonotype was detected ten times or more. The J gene is TRBJ2-7, the V gene TRBV10-3, with D unresolved. Germline CDR1 ENHRY, CDR2 SYGVKD. CDR3 size: 16 residues. V was cut by 0 bases and J by 0 bases, with 12 bases left in between. DNA of the CDR3: TGTGCCATCAGTGAGTCTCAAGCTGGGTTCTCCTACGAGCAGTACTTC. It is translated as CAISESQAGFSYEQYF.

The table lists this clonotype with many counts. CDR3 residues: CASIGGQHGYTF. The CDR3 nucleotides read TGTGCCAGTATAGGTGGACAGCACGGCTACACCTTC. The rearrangement links TRBV19 to TRBJ1-2, with D possibly being TRBD1 (6 bases). Trimming left V 7 bases short and J 8 bases short, with 14 bases between. Germline V gene data show CDR1 as LNHDA and CDR2 as SQIVND (reference sequence). This CDR3 is 12 amino acids long.

This clonotype was seen ten or more times. This sequence joins TRBV7-8 and TRBJ1-2; tentative D call: TRBD1 (6 bases). The V gene lost 1 base and the J gene lost 7 bases, with 16 bases spanning the gap. Germline lookup yields CDR1 SGHVS and CDR2 FQNEAQ. This CDR3 is 15 amino acids long. The CDR3 sequence is CASSLDTGFNRGYTF. In nucleotides, the CDR3 is TGTGCCAGCAGCTTAGACACAGGGTTTAATCGTGGCTACACCTTC. Together with reference TRBV7-8 and TRBJ1-2, the CDR3 gives the full variable domain: GAGVSQSPRYKVAKRGQDVALRCDPISGHVSLFWYQQALGQGPEFLTYFQNEAQLDKSGLPSDRFFAERPEGSVSTLKIQRTQQEDSAVYLCASSLDTGFNRGYTFGSGTRLTVV.